One sample yielded the 25 T cell receptor beta chains listed below, sequenced in a study of siplizumab effects on memory and regulatory T cells. The assay was immunoSEQ multiplex PCR, and TCRdb's table has in-frame clones only and misses some. This sample carries tens of thousands of clones, under 95% of them seen once, and the ten largest clones take 5.5% to 7.5%. The sequenced material came from CD8+ T cells sorted from blood. These receptors all stem from a human donor in good health.

The rearrangement links TRBV2 to TRBJ2-7, with a possible D match to TRBD2 (6 bases). The CDR3 is 17 residues long. The V end lost 2 bases, the J end lost 3 bases, and 20 bases lay between the germline ends. The germline V gene has CDR1 SNHLY and CDR2 FYNNEI. For the CDR3, the DNA is TGTGCCAGCAGTGAACTTTTTCAGACAGTGGACTACTACGAGCAGTACTTC. It codes for CASSELFQTVDYYEQYF.

This rearrangement joins TRBV11-2 to TRBJ2-2; D tentatively fits TRBD1 or TRBD2 (5 bases each). The V end lost 5 bases, the J end lost 0 bases, and 13 bases lay between the germline ends. Germline V gene lookup returns CDR1 SGHAT and CDR2 FQNNGV. The CDR3 has 16 amino acids. The CDR3 protein is CASSGGLISNTGELFF. The CDR3 coding sequence is TGTGCCAGCAGCGGGGGTCTGATTTCGAACACCGGGGAGCTGTTTTTT.

This clone has just one count. The chain employs TRBV30 and TRBJ2-4, with D possibly matching TRBD1 (6 bases). This CDR3 is built from 15 residues. From germline, CDR1 is GTSNPN and CDR2 SVGIG (reference sequence). Trimming took 1 base from V and 0 from J, leaving 10 bases between them. The CDR3 nucleotides are TGTGCCTGGAGTGAGGACAGACTAGCCAAAAACATTCAGTACTTC. Protein: CAWSEDRLAKNIQYF.

V is TRBV2 and J is TRBJ2-1, with 8 bases identical to TRBD2. The V gene end was trimmed by 5 bases and the J gene end by 2 bases; junction bases not matched to a gene: 11. This CDR3 region has 17 residues. Germline V lookup: CDR1 SNHLY, CDR2 FYNNEI. CDR3 in amino acids: CASSPTLLAEPYNEQFF. CDR3 nucleotide sequence: TGTGCCAGCAGTCCGACCCTACTAGCGGAACCCTACAATGAGCAGTTCTTC.

The sample holds one count of this clone. The gene calls are TRBV4-1 and TRBJ2-7; a weak D match, TRBD2 (5 bases). This CDR3 has 15 amino acids. CDR1 is MGHRA and CDR2 is YSYEKL in the germline V gene. The V and J ends lost 3 bases and 0 bases respectively, with 12 bases between them. The DNA for the CDR3 is TGCGCCAGCAGCCAGGGAGCGGACGTCTCCTACGAGCAGTACTTC. It specifies CASSQGADVSYEQYF.

The chain carries TRBV27 and TRBJ2-7, with 7 nucleotides matching TRBD2. The CDR3 sequence is 13 residues long. The germline V gene encodes CDR1 MNHEY and CDR2 SMNVEV (reference sequence). With 2 bases clipped from V and 7 bases from J, the junction kept 5 bases outside the gene matches. The CDR3 loop reads CASSLMGEGEQYF. Here the CDR3 DNA reads TGTGCCAGCAGTTTAATGGGGGAGGGGGAGCAGTACTTC.

This chain joins TRBV4-1 and TRBJ2-2; no firm D call. The CDR3 is 13 amino acids. Trimming removed 1 base from V and 4 bases from J, with 4 bases in between. Germline V gene lookup returns CDR1 MGHRA and CDR2 YSYEKL. The CDR3 region has the DNA TGCGCCAGCAGCCAAGTTCTCACCGGGGAGCTGTTTTTT. Protein: CASSQVLTGELFF.

The chain links TRBV28 to TRBJ2-7, with D possibly being TRBD2 (5 bases). CDR3 length: 10 residues. Per the germline V gene, CDR1 is MDHEN and CDR2 is SYDVKM. V shed 4 bases and J shed 7 bases, with 5 bases lying between them. CDR3 region: CASSWREQYF. The CDR3, as DNA: TGTGCCAGCAGTTGGAGGGAGCAGTACTTC.

The sample holds one count of this clone. This chain links TRBV20-1 with TRBJ1-2, with TRBD1 as a possible D gene (5 bases). CDR3 length: 11 amino acids. Germline CDR1 DFQATT, CDR2 SNEGSKA (reference sequence). The ends were cut back, 6 bases at V and 5 bases at J, with 10 bases in the middle. Written as DNA, the CDR3 is TGCAGTGCCTCCTCAGGGTATGGCTACACCTTC. Translating gives CSASSGYGYTF.

With regard to this clone: One junction end disagrees with the germline gene, perhaps due to a read error. V gene TRBV27 combines with J gene TRBJ2-1; no reliable D call. The CDR3 contains 14 residues. Germline CDR1 reads MNHEY; CDR2 reads SMNVEV (reference sequence). CDR3 amino acids: CASSLSDANNEQFF. The CDR3 bases are TGTGCCAGCAGTCTATCTGACGCAAACAATGAGCAGTTCTTC.

The chain employs TRBV11-2 and TRBJ2-7; D is possibly TRBD1 or TRBD2 (6 bases each). V was cut by 3 bases and J by 4 bases, with 13 bases left in between. Germline-derived CDR1 and CDR2 are SGHAT and FQNNGV. The CDR3 extends over 14 amino acids. The CDR3 region is CASSFEGGVYEQYF. For the CDR3, the DNA is TGTGCCAGCAGCTTTGAGGGGGGAGTATACGAGCAGTACTTC.

The rearrangement links TRBV6-1 to TRBJ1-1; tentatively, D is TRBD1 (6 bases). CDR3 size: 14 residues. The V and J ends lost 7 bases and 1 base respectively, with 13 bases between them. The germline gives CDR1 MNHNS, CDR2 SASEGT. CDR3 sequence (DNA): TGTGCCAGCACTATAAAGGGGGAGAACACTGAAGCTTTCTTT. It yields the protein CASTIKGENTEAFF.

The chain is built from TRBV5-4 and TRBJ1-2, with TRBD1 matching 7 bases. The germline V gene has CDR1 SGHNT and CDR2 YYREEE (reference sequence). V shed 0 bases and J 4 bases; nucleotides not matched to a gene: 3. The CDR3 loop spans 14 amino acids. The CDR3 reads CASSLGQGFYGYTF. Here the CDR3 DNA reads TGTGCCAGCAGCTTGGGACAGGGATTCTATGGCTACACCTTC.

CDR3 sequence: CASTGGVRGGTEAFF. CDR3 nucleotides: TGTGCCAGCACCGGCGGGGTCCGGGGAGGGACTGAAGCTTTCTTT. The rearrangement links TRBV2 to TRBJ1-1; the D is unclear. V lost 7 bases to trimming and J lost 5 bases, with 20 bases between them. The CDR3 loop spans 15 amino acids. Looked up from germline, CDR1 is SNHLY and CDR2 is FYNNEI.

The chain links TRBV19 to TRBJ2-3, with TRBD2 identical over 14 bases. J gave up 5 bases and V 5 bases, and 12 bases lay outside the gene matches. CDR1 and CDR2 (germline): LNHDA, SQIVND (reference sequence). This CDR3 region has 18 residues. The CDR3 DNA reads TGTGCCAGTAGTGACCCCCGACTAGCGGGAGGGCCTGGAGATACGCAGTATTTT. Translated, it gives CASSDPRLAGGPGDTQYF.

For this clone: Other DNA sequences in the same sample also yield this CDR3. The genes are TRBV19 and TRBJ1-1; D is unresolved. Trimming pared 5 bases from V and 0 bases from J, leaving 7 bases between. The CDR3 sequence is 13 residues long. Germline V lookup: CDR1 LNHDA, CDR2 SQIVND (reference sequence). The CDR3 sequence: CASSPSLNTEAFF. The CDR3 DNA sequence: TGTGCCAGTAGTCCCAGCCTGAACACTGAAGCTTTCTTT.

This chain connects TRBV5-4 to TRBJ2-1, with 11 bases that match TRBD2. This CDR3 is built from 17 residues. Per germline, CDR1 SGHNT and CDR2 YYREEE (reference sequence). After removal of 4 bases from V and 6 bases from J, the junction contained 12 bases not matched to a gene. The CDR3 nucleotides are TGTGCCAGCAGCCCATATAGCGGGGGGGCCAGGGGCAATGAGCAGTTCTTC. This encodes CASSPYSGGARGNEQFF.

This chain joins TRBV11-2 and TRBJ2-2; D possibly corresponds to TRBD1 (5 bases). This CDR3 spans 16 amino acids. The V gene lost 4 bases and the J gene lost 7 bases, with 19 bases spanning the gap. The germline gives CDR1 SGHAT, CDR2 FQNNGV. The CDR3 nucleotides read TGTGCCAGCAGCTCGTCCTTTGGTGGGGCAGTCGGGGAGCTGTTTTTT. Protein sequence: CASSSSFGGAVGELFF.

The chain joins TRBV5-4 to TRBJ2-7, with TRBD1 as a possible D gene (5 bases). The CDR3 has 14 residues. The V gene's germline CDR1 is SGHNT and CDR2 YYREEE (reference sequence). The V end was cut by 4 bases, the J end by 7 bases, with 18 bases between. This CDR3 is CASSELRDSLEQYF. CDR3 DNA sequence: TGTGCCAGCAGCGAGTTGCGAGACAGTCTAGAGCAGTACTTC.

In regard to this clone: No DNA is shown, since the ends of the CDR3 on it are uncertain; the CDR3 is the one TCRdb lists. The chain carries TRBV6-5 and TRBJ2-7; the table calls TRBD1, which could not be checked here. CDR1 is MNHEY, CDR2 SVGAGI, per germline. Both ends counted, the CDR3 spans 15 residues. The CDR3 spells CASSTSTGSTYEQYF.

This clone was found once. This rearrangement joins TRBV4-3 to TRBJ2-3, with D possibly TRBD1 on 5 matching bases. Germline V lookup: CDR1 LGHNA, CDR2 YSLEER. The CDR3 is made up of 15 amino acids. V was pared by 1 base and J by 0 bases, with 8 bases between. The CDR3 region is CASSQVAGSTDTQYF. The CDR3 DNA sequence: TGCGCCAGCAGCCAAGTAGCAGGGAGCACAGATACGCAGTATTTT.

This rearrangement joins TRBV6-5 to TRBJ2-1, with no clear D. Germline V lookup: CDR1 MNHEY, CDR2 SVGAGI. The length of the CDR3 is 13 residues. V gave up 9 bases and J gave up 0 bases, with 9 bases separating them. CDR3 nucleotides: TGTGCCAGTAGGTCCTTCTCCTACAATGAGCAGTTCTTC. It specifies CASRSFSYNEQFF.

The chain joins TRBV6-5 to TRBJ2-5; D remains unclear. Trimming removed 4 bases from V and 1 base from J, with 10 bases in between. The germline V gene encodes CDR1 MNHEY and CDR2 SVGAGI. This CDR3 is built from 14 residues. Here the CDR3 reads CASSSDWPQETQYF. Written as DNA, the CDR3 is TGTGCCAGCAGTTCTGACTGGCCCCAAGAGACCCAGTACTTC.

This clone has just one count. The chain uses TRBV7-6 and TRBJ1-2; 7 bases line up with TRBD1. V was clipped by 4 bases and J by 4 bases; unmatched bases: 12. This CDR3 is built from 16 residues. Germline assignment: CDR1 SGHVS and CDR2 FNYEAQ. CDR3 nucleotides: TGTGCCAGCAGCTCCAAGACAGGGATTGACGCCTATGGCTACACCTTC. Protein sequence: CASSSKTGIDAYGYTF.

This clone showed up just once. The chain's CDR3 is CASSLPEGRLAANTGELFF. For the CDR3, the DNA is TGCGCCAGCAGCCTCCCAGAAGGCCGACTAGCAGCGAACACCGGGGAGCTGTTTTTT. The rearrangement joins TRBV4-1 to TRBJ2-2; 7 bases fit TRBD2. CDR1 is MGHRA, CDR2 YSYEKL, per germline. The CDR3 runs 19 residues. J lost 0 bases, V lost 4 bases, and 14 bases had no gene match.